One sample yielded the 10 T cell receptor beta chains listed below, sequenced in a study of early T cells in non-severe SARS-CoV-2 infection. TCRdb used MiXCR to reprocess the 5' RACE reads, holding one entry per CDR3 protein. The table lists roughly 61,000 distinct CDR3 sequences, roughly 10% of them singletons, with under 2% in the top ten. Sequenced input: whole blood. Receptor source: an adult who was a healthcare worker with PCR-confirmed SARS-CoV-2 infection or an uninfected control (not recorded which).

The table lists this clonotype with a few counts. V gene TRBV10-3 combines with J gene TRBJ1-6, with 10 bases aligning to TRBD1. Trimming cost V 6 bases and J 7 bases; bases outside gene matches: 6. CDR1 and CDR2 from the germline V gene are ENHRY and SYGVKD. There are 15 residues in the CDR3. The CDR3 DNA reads TGTGCCATCAGCGCCCTGGGACAGGGGAATTCACCCCTCCACTTT. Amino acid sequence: CAISALGQGNSPLHF.

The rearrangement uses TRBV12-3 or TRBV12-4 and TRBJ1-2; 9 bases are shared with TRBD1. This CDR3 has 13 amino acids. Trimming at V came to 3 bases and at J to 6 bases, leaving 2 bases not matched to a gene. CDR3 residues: CASSFGTGNGYTF. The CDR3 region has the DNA TGTGCCAGCAGTTTCGGGACAGGGAATGGCTACACCTTC.

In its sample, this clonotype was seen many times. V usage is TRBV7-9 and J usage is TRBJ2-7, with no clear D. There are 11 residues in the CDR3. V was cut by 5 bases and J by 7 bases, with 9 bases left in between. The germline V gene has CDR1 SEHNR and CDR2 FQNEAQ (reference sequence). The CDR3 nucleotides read TGTGCCAGCAGCCTAACGAGTGAGCAGTACTTC. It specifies CASSLTSEQYF.

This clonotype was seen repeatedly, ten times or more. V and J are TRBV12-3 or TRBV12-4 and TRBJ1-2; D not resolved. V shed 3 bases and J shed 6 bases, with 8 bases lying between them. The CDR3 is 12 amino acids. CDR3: CASSLSVNGYTF. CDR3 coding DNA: TGTGCCAGCAGTTTGTCGGTAAATGGCTACACCTTC.

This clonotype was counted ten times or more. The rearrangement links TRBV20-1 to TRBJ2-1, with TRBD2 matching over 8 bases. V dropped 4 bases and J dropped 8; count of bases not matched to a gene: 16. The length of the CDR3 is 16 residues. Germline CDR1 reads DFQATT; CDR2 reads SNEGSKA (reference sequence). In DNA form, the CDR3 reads TGCAGTGCTAATCCCGCGGGGGGCACGCCCGAGGATGAGCAGTTCTTC. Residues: CSANPAGGTPEDEQFF.

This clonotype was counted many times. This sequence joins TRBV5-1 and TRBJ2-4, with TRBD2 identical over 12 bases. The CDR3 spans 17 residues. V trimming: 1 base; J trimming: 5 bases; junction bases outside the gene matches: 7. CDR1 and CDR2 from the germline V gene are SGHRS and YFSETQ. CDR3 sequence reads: CASSLMVLAGGQNIQYF. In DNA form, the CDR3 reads TGCGCCAGCAGCTTGATGGTACTAGCGGGGGGCCAAAACATTCAGTACTTC.

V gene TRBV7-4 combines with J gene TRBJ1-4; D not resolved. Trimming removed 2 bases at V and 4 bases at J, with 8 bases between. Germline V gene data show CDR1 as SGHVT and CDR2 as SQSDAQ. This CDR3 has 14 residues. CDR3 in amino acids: CASSLRQSNEKLFF. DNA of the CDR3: TGTGCCAGCAGCTTAAGGCAGAGTAATGAAAAACTGTTTTTT.

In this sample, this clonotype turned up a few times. The CDR3 nucleotides read TGTGCCAGCAGCTTGCAGACCCCCGAAGAGACCCAGTACTTC. It codes for CASSLQTPEETQYF. The V and J genes are TRBV7-2 and TRBJ2-5; the D is unclear. This CDR3 is 14 amino acids long. Trimming stripped 3 bases from V and 3 bases from J, with 11 bases between. Per germline, CDR1 SGHTA and CDR2 FQGNSA.

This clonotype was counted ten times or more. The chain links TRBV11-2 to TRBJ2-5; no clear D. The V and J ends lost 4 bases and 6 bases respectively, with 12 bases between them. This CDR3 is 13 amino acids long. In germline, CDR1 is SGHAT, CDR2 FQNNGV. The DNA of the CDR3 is TGTGCCAGCAGCTCTCTGGTGGCGAAGACCCAGTACTTC. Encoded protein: CASSSLVAKTQYF.

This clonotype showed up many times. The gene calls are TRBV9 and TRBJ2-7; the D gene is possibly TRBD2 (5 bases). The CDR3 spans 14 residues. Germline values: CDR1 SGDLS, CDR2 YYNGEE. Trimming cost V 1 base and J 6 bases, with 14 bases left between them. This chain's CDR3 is CASSVTGNSVEQYF. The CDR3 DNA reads TGTGCCAGCAGCGTAACCGGGAACTCAGTCGAGCAGTACTTC.